Listed below are T cell receptor beta chains from one sample, sequenced in a study of PD-1 blockade in classical Hodgkin lymphoma. The assay was immunoSEQ multiplex PCR, and TCRdb's table has in-frame clones only and misses some. Among fewer than 50,000 clones listed, about 88% were seen once. Source: peripheral blood mononuclear cells (PBMCs), taken before the second cycle of nivolumab. These receptors came from a human donor with classical Hodgkin lymphoma. Both conserved end residues are part of each CDR3. A D gene is named only where the DNA matches it firmly. Size tells how often a clone was seen (once, few, many) or the class of an expanded clone, and some rows leave it out.

J gene | CDR3 length | clone size | D gene | V gene | CDR3 DNA | CDR3 protein
TRBJ1-3 | 15 | NA | TRBD1 | TRBV7-8 | TGTGCCAGCACAGGGACAGGGCGATCTGGAAACACCATATATTTT | CASTGTGRSGNTIYF
TRBJ2-1 | 16 | NA | NA | TRBV27 | TGTGCCAGCAGTTTAGATATGACCAGCTCCTACAATGAGCAGTTCTTC | CASSLDMTSSYNEQFF
TRBJ2-1 | 15 | NA | NA | TRBV5-1 | TGCGCCAGCAGCGTCACTAGCTCCTACCGGAATGAGCAGTTCTTC | CASSVTSSYRNEQFF
TRBJ1-5 | 14 | NA | NA | TRBV5-1 | TGCGCCAGCAGCTTGGACGGGGTTAATCAGCCCCAGCATTTT | CASSLDGVNQPQHF
TRBJ1-5 | 12 | NA | NA | TRBV10-2 | TGCGCCAGCAGTGCAGGCAATCAGCCCCAGCATTTT | CASSAGNQPQHF
TRBJ1-4 | 14 | NA | NA | TRBV18 | TGTGCCAGCTCACCGGCAGGGTTGGGTGAAAAACTGTTTTTT | CASSPAGLGEKLFF
TRBJ1-1 | 16 | once | NA | TRBV10-3 | TGTGCCATCAGCCGGATAGAGGGGGTAAGGAACACTGAAGCTTTCTTT | CAISRIEGVRNTEAFF
TRBJ2-2 | 15 | NA | TRBD1 | TRBV10-2 | TGCGCCAGCCGACGGACAGGGGAAAACACCGGGGAGCTGTTTTTT | CASRRTGENTGELFF
TRBJ2-7 | 15 | NA | TRBD2 | TRBV4-2 | TGTGCCAGCAGCCAGTCTAGCGGGGGGGCTTACGAGCAGTACTTC | CASSQSSGGAYEQYF
TRBJ2-7 | 16 | NA | NA | TRBV28 | TGTGCCAGCAACGGGGCAGTTCCGCAGACCCTTTACGAGCAGTACTTC | CASNGAVPQTLYEQYF
TRBJ2-7 | 14 | NA | NA | TRBV6-1 | TGTGCCAGCACCAATCTGCTAGGTCCCCCCGAGCAGTACTTC | CASTNLLGPPEQYF
TRBJ2-7 | 14 | NA | NA | TRBV6-1 | TGTGCCAGCAGTGGGTTACTAACGACCTACGAGCAGTACTTC | CASSGLLTTYEQYF
TRBJ2-1 | 15 | few | TRBD1 | TRBV28 | TGTGCCAGCAGTCCCGACAGGGGGGCCTACAATGAGCAGTTCTTC | CASSPDRGAYNEQFF
TRBJ2-7 | 14 | NA | NA | TRBV18 | TGTGCCAGCTCCGAGGCGGGAAGCTCCTACGAGCAGTACTTC | CASSEAGSSYEQYF
TRBJ1-2 | 16 | NA | NA | TRBV4-3 | TGCGCCAGCAGCCAAGACTTACCAGCCAGGCGGTGGGGCTACACCTTC | CASSQDLPARRWGYTF
TRBJ1-2 | 12 | NA | NA | TRBV5-1 | TGCGCCAGCAGCGAGGACACCTATGGCTACACCTTC | CASSEDTYGYTF
TRBJ2-1 | 13 | NA | TRBD2 | TRBV29-1 | TGCAGCGTTCTAGCGGTCGGGTCAAGGGAGCAGTTCTTC | CSVLAVGSREQFF
TRBJ1-1 | 15 | NA | NA | TRBV5-1 | TGCGCCAGCAGCTTGGAAGGGCTGGTGAACACTGAAGCTTTCTTT | CASSLEGLVNTEAFF
TRBJ2-7 | 15 | NA | NA | TRBV11-2 | TGTGCCAGCAGCTTAGACAGGGGGGCCTCCTACGAGCAGTACTTC | CASSLDRGASYEQYF
TRBJ1-5 | 17 | NA | TRBD1 | TRBV7-9 | TGTGCCAGCAGCTTAGCGTGGGGGACAGGGAGCAATCAGCCCCAGCATTTT | CASSLAWGTGSNQPQHF
TRBJ2-1 | 15 | NA | NA | TRBV9 | TGTGCCAGCAGCGTAGGCCCAGGGCTAGCCAATGAGCAGTTCTTC | CASSVGPGLANEQFF
TRBJ2-4 | 13 | NA | TRBD2 | TRBV27 | TGTGCCGGGGGGGTTGCGGCCAAAAACATTCAGTACTTC | CAGGVAAKNIQYF
TRBJ2-2 | 15 | NA | NA | TRBV19 | TGTGCCAGTAGTATACAAAGGGCGACCACCGGGGAGCTGTTTTTT | CASSIQRATTGELFF
TRBJ2-5 | 14 | NA | NA | TRBV7-9 | TGTGCCAGCAGCTTACGGGCCAGCCAAGAGACCCAGTACTTC | CASSLRASQETQYF
TRBJ2-5 | 14 | NA | TRBD1 | TRBV9 | TGTGCCAGCAGCGTAGAGGGGACAGCCGCGACCCAGTACTTC | CASSVEGTAATQYF
TRBJ2-6 | 19 | NA | NA | TRBV5-4 | TGTGCCAGCAGCGGTACAGGGAAAAAAAAGCCCTCTGGGGCCAACGTCCTGACTTTC | CASSGTGKKKPSGANVLTF
TRBJ1-5 | 15 | NA | NA | TRBV2 | TGTGCCAGCAGTGGAAGGGAGGCGAGCAATCAGCCCCAGCATTTT | CASSGREASNQPQHF
TRBJ1-4 | 14 | NA | NA | TRBV5-1 | TGCGCCAGCAGCCAGGACGCAACTAATGAAAAACTGTTTTTT | CASSQDATNEKLFF
TRBJ1-5 | 14 | NA | NA | TRBV28 | TGTGCCAGCAGTATACGGGATCTAGATCAGCCCCAGCATTTT | CASSIRDLDQPQHF